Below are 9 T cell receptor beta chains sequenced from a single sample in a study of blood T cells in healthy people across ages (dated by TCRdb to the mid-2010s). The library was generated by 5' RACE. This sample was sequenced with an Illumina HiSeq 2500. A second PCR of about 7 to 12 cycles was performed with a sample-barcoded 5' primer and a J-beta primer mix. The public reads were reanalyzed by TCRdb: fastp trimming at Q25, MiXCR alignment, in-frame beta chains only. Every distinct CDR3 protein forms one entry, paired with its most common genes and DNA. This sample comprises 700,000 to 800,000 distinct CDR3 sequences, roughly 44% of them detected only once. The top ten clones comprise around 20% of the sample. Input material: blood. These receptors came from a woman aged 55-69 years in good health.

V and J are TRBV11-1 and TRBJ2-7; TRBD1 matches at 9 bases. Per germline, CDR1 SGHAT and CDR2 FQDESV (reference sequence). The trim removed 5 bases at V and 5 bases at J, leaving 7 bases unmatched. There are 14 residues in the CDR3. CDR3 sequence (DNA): TGTGCCAGCAGCATTTGGGACAGGGAAAACGAGCAGTACTTC. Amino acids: CASSIWDRENEQYF.

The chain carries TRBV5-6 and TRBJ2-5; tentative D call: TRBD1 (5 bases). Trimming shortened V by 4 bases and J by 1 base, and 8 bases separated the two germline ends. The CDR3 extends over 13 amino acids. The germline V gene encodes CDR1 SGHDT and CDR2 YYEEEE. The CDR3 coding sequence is TGTGCCAGCAGCCGACAGAGCCAAGAGACCCAGTACTTC. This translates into CASSRQSQETQYF.

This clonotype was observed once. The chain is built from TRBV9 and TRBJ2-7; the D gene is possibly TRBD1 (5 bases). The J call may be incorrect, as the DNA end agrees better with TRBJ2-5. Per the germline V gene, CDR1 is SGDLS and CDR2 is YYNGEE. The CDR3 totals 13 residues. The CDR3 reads CASSTQDGETQYF. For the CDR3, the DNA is TGTGCCAGCAGCACACAGGACGGAGAGACCCAGTACTTC.

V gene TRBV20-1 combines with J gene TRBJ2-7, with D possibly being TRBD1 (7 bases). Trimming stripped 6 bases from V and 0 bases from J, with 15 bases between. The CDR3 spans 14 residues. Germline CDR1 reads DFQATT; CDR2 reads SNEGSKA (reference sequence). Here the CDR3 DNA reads TGCAGTGCCAACTCAGGGGGGCACTCCTACGAGCAGTACTTC. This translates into CSANSGGHSYEQYF.

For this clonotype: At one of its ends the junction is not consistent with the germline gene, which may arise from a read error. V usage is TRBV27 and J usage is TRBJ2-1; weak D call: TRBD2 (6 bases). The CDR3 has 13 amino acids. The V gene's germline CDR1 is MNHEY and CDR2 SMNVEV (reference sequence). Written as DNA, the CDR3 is TGCTCTACCGGTCGGGGGACCTACAATGAGCAGTTCTTC. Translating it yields CSTGRGTYNEQFF.

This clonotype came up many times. The CDR3 coding sequence is TGTGCCAGCAGTCATAGCGGGGAATTTAAGTACTTC. Translation: CASSHSGEFKYF. The chain links TRBV5-5 to TRBJ2-4, with 8 bases aligning to TRBD2. This CDR3 has 12 residues. V was pared by 5 bases and J by 14 bases, with 9 bases of the junction left unmatched. Per germline, CDR1 SGHKS and CDR2 YYEKEE (reference sequence).

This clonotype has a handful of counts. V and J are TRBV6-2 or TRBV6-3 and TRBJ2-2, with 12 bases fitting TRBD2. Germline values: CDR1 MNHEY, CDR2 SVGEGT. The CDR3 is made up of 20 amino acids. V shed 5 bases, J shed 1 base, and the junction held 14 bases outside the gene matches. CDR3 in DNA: TGTGCCAGCAGTCCCAACGACTGGACTAGCGGGGCCTTGAACACCGGGGAGCTGTTTTTT. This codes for CASSPNDWTSGALNTGELFF.

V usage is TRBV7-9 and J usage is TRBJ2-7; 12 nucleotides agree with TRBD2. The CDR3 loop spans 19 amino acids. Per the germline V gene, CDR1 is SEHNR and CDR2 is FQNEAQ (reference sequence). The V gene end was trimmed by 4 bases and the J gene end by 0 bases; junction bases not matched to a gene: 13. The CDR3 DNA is TGTGCCAGCAGCTCCCCGACTAGCGGGAGTGGAAGTGCCTCCTACGAGCAGTACTTC. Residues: CASSSPTSGSGSASYEQYF. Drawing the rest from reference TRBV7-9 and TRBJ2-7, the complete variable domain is DTGVSQNPRHKITKRGQNVTFRCDPISEHNRLYWYRQTLGQGPEFLTYFQNEAQLEKSRLLSDRFSAERPKGSFSTLEIQRTEQGDSAMYLCASSSPTSGSGSASYEQYFGPGTRLTVT.

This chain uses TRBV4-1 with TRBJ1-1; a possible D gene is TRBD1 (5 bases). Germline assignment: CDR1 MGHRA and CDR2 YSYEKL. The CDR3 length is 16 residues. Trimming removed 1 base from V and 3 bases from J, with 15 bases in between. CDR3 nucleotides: TGCGCCAGCAGCCAAGCGAAGGGGATATTATACACTGAAGCTTTCTTT. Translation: CASSQAKGILYTEAFF.